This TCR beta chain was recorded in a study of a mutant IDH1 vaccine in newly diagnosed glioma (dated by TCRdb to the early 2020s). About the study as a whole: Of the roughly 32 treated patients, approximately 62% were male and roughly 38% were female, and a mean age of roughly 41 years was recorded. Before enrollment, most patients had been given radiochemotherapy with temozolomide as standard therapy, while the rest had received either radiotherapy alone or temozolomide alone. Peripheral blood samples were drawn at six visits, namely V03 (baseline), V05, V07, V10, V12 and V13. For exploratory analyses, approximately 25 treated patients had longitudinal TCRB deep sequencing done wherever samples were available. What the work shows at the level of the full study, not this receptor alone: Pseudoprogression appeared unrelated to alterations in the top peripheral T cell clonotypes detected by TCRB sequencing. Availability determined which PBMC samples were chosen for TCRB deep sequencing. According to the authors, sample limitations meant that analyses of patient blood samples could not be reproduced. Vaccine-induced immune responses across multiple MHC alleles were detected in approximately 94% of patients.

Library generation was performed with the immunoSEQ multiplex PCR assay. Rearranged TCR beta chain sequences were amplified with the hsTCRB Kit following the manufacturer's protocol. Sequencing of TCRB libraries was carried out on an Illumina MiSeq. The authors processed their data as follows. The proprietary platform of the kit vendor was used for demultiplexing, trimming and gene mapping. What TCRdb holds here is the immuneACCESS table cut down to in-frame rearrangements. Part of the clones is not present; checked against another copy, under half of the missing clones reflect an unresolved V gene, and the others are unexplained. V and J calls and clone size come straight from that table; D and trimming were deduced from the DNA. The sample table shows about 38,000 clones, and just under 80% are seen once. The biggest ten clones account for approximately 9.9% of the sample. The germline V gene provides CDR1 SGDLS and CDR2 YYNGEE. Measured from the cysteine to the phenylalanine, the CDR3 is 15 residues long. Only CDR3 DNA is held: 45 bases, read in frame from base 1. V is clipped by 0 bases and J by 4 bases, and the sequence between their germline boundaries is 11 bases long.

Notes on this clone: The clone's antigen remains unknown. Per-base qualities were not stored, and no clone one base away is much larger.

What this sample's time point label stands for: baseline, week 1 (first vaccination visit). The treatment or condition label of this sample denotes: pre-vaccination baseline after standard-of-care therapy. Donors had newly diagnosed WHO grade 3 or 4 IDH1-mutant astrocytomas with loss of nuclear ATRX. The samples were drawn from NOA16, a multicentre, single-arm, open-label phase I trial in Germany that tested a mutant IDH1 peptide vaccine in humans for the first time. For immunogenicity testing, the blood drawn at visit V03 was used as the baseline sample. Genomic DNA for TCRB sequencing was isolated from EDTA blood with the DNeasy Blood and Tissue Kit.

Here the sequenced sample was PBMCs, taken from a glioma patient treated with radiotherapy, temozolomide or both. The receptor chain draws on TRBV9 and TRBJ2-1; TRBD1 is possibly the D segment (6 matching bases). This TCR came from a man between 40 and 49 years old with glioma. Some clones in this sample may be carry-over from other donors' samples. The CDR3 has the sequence CASSVGDNPYNEQFF. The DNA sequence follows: TGTGCCAGCAGCGTAGGGGACAACCCATACAATGAGCAGTTCTTC.